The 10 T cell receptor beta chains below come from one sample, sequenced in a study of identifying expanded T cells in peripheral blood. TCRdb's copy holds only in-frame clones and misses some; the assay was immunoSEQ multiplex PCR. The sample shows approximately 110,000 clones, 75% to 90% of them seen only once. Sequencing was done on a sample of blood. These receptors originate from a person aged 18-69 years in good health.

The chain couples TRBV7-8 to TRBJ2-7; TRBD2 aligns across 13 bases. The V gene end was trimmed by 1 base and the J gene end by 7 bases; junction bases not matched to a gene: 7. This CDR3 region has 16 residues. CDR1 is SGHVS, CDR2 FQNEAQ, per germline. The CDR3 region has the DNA TGTGCCAGCAGCTTAGATGGGACTAGCGGGGCCCGTGAGCAGTACTTC. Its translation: CASSLDGTSGAREQYF.

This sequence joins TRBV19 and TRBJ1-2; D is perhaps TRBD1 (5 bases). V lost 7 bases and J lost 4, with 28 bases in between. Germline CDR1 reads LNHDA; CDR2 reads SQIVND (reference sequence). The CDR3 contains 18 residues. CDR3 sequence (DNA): TGTGCCAGTACGCCTAGGGGTATCTCAGGGTACTCCTTCTATGGCTACACCTTC. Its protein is CASTPRGISGYSFYGYTF.

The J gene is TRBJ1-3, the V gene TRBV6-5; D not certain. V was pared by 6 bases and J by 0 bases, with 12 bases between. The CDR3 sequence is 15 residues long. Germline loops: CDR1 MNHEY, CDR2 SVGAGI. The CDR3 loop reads CASRRTRTSGNTIYF. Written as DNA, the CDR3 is TGTGCCAGCAGACGTACGCGAACCTCTGGAAACACCATATATTTT.

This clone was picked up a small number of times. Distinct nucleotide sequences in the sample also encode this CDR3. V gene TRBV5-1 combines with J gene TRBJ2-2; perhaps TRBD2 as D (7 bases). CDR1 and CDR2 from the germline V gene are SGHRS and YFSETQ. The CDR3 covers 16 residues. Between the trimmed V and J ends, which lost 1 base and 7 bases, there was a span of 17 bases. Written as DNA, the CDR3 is TGCGCCAGCAGCTTGATGAGGGGGGGCCGTGACGGGGAGCTGTTTTTT. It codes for CASSLMRGGRDGELFF.

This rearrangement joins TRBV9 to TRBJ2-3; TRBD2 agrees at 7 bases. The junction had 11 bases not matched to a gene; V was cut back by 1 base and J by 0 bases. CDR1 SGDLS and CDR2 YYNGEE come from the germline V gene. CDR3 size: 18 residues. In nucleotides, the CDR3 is TGTGCCAGCAGCGTACCCTTCGCCGGGGGGACTAGCACAGATACGCAGTATTTT. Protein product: CASSVPFAGGTSTDTQYF.

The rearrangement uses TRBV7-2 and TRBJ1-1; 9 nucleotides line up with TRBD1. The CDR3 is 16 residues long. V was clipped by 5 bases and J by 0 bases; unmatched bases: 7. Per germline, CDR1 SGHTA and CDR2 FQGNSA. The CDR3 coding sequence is TGTGCCAGCAGCCCAGGGACAGGGCTCATGAACACTGAAGCTTTCTTT. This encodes CASSPGTGLMNTEAFF.

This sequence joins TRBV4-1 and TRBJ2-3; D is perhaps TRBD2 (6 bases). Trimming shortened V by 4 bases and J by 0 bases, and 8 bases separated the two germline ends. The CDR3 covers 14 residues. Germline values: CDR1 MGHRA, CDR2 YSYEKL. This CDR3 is CASSRGLSTDTQYF. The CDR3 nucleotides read TGCGCCAGCAGCCGGGGACTCAGCACAGATACGCAGTATTTT.

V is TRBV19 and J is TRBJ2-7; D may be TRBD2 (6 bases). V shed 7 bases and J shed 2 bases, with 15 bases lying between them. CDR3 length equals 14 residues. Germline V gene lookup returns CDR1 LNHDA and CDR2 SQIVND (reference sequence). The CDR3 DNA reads TGTGCCAGTAAGTCGGCGGGGAACCCCTACGAGCAGTACTTC. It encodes CASKSAGNPYEQYF.

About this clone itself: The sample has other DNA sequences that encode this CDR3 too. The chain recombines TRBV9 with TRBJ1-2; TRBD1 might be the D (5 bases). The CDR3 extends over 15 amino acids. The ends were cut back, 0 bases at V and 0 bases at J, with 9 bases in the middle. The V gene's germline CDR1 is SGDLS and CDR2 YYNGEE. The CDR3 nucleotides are TGTGCCAGCAGCGTAGGACCGGGGCCTAACTATGGCTACACCTTC. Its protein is CASSVGPGPNYGYTF.

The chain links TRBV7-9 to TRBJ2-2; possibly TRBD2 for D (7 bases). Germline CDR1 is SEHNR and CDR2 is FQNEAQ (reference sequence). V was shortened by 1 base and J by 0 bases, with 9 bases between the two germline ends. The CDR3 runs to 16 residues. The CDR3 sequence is CASSLDGGPNTGELFF. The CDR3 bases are TGTGCCAGCAGCTTAGACGGGGGGCCGAACACCGGGGAGCTGTTTTTT. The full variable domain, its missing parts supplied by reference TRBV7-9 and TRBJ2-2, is DTGVSQNPRHKITKRGQNVTFRCDPISEHNRLYWYRQTLGQGPEFLTYFQNEAQLEKSRLLSDRFSAERPKGSFSTLEIQRTEQGDSAMYLCASSLDGGPNTGELFFGEGSRLTVL.